This entry lists 20 T cell receptor beta chains sequenced from one sample in a study of OX40 agonist ivuxolimab in advanced cancers. The protocol was immunoSEQ multiplex PCR, while the TCRdb copy is restricted to in-frame clones and leaves out a portion. The repertoire holds some 34,000 clones, around 89% seen once, with over 10% in the top ten. This specimen was CD4+ or CD8+ T cells sorted from blood, taken in a trial of the OX40 agonist ivuxolimab. These receptors were obtained from an adult with an advanced solid tumor such as melanoma, head and neck, liver or kidney cancer.

This clone turned up a few times. The CDR3 DNA follows: TGTGCCAGCAAATTTAAGGCGGATCGAATCTACGAGCAGTACTTC. Protein product: CASKFKADRIYEQYF. The chain couples TRBV2 to TRBJ2-7; D is unresolved. Germline V CDR1 and CDR2: SNHLY, FYNNEI. V lost 7 bases and J lost 3, with 19 bases in between. The length of the CDR3 is 15 residues. Complete variable domain (other parts from reference TRBV2 and TRBJ2-7): EPEVTQTPSHQVTQMGQEVILRCVPISNHLYFYWYRQILGQKVEFLVSFYNNEISEKSEIFDDQFSVERPDGSNFTLKIRSTKLEDSAMYFCASKFKADRIYEQYFGPGTRLTVT.

The gene calls are TRBV7-9 and TRBJ1-2; D is ambiguous. The CDR3 contains 17 residues. Germline loops: CDR1 SEHNR, CDR2 FQNEAQ (reference sequence). V lost 10 bases, J lost 3 bases, and 27 bases lay in between. The CDR3 nucleotides read TGTGCCACCAAATGGGTCTTGAGTTGGCAGCTTGACTATGGCTACACCTTC. This encodes CATKWVLSWQLDYGYTF.

The V call is TRBV5-5, the J call TRBJ2-7, with a weak D call TRBD1 (6 bases). The CDR3 runs 15 residues. V was clipped by 3 bases and J by 2 bases, with 15 bases between them. Germline values: CDR1 SGHKS, CDR2 YYEKEE (reference sequence). CDR3 bases: TGTGCCAGCAGCTCTGAGATGGGGACACCCTACGAGCAGTACTTC. Its translation is CASSSEMGTPYEQYF. Supplemented by reference TRBV5-5 and TRBJ2-7, the full variable domain reads DAGVTQSPTHLIKTRGQQVTLRCSPISGHKSVSWYQQVLGQGPQFIFQYYEKEERGRGNFPDRFSARQFPNYSSELNVNALLLGDSALYLCASSSEMGTPYEQYFGPGTRLTVT.

The chain has TRBV30 and TRBJ2-5; D ambiguous. From germline, CDR1 is GTSNPN and CDR2 SVGIG (reference sequence). V was cut by 1 base and J by 4 bases, with 10 bases left in between. This CDR3 region has 13 residues. CDR3 protein: CAWSGVFGETQYF. The CDR3 nucleotides read TGTGCCTGGAGTGGTGTGTTCGGAGAGACCCAGTACTTC.

The rearrangement links TRBV29-1 to TRBJ2-2; 10 nucleotides agree with TRBD1. Germline trimming cut 5 bases from V and 6 bases from J; bases unmatched to any gene: 6. CDR3 size: 14 residues. Germline V gene sequence: CDR1 SQVTM, CDR2 ANQGSEA. CDR3 bases: TGCAGCGTTCGACAGGGGGCAGCGGCCGGGGAGCTGTTTTTT. It is translated as CSVRQGAAAGELFF.

The J gene is TRBJ2-7, the V gene TRBV7-9; 7 bases match TRBD1. The CDR3 sequence is 13 residues long. Germline assignment: CDR1 SEHNR and CDR2 FQNEAQ (reference sequence). Trimming took 5 bases from V and 5 from J; bases not matched to a gene: 6. The CDR3 bases are TGTGCCAGCAGCGACTACAGGGGCCACGAGCAGTACTTC. It codes for CASSDYRGHEQYF.

This chain links TRBV4-1 with TRBJ2-3, with D tentatively TRBD1 (6 bases). The V end lost 0 bases, the J end lost 2 bases, and 9 bases lay between the germline ends. CDR3 length: 15 residues. Germline V lookup: CDR1 MGHRA, CDR2 YSYEKL. CDR3 nucleotides: TGCGCCAGCAGCCAAGAGACAGGTCCCACAGATACGCAGTATTTT. The encoded protein is CASSQETGPTDTQYF.

The chain links TRBV5-1 to TRBJ2-7; 8 nucleotides align to TRBD2. With V trimmed by 5 bases and J by 3 bases, 10 bases remained unmatched. The CDR3 is 15 amino acids. From germline, CDR1 is SGHRS and CDR2 YFSETQ. The CDR3 is CASSQGTSEFYEQYF. The CDR3 bases are TGCGCCAGCAGTCAAGGGACTAGTGAATTCTACGAGCAGTACTTC.

This chain uses TRBV14 with TRBJ2-4; 15 nucleotides match TRBD2. This CDR3 has 19 amino acids. The V segment lost 4 bases and the J segment 1 base; nucleotides outside the gene matches: 8. CDR1 and CDR2 from the germline V gene are SGHDN and FVKESK. The CDR3 DNA reads as TGTGCCAGCAGCCTCCGGACTAGCGGGAGGGCCGGGGCCAAAAACATTCAGTACTTC. It codes for CASSLRTSGRAGAKNIQYF.

This clone was observed once. This chain joins TRBV15 and TRBJ2-3; 10 positions match TRBD2. CDR1 is LNHNV, CDR2 YYDKDF, per germline (reference sequence). Trimming took 1 base from V and 4 from J; bases not matched to a gene: 8. This CDR3 has 17 amino acids. CDR3 in amino acids: CATSRGPLAGVADTQYF. In DNA form, the CDR3 reads TGTGCCACCAGCAGAGGCCCTCTAGCGGGAGTGGCAGATACGCAGTATTTT.

The rearrangement links TRBV28 to TRBJ1-1; D possibly corresponds to TRBD1 (6 bases). This CDR3 contains 14 residues. The germline V gene has CDR1 MDHEN and CDR2 SYDVKM. V was cut by 5 bases and J by 1 base, with 11 bases left in between. CDR3 in DNA: TGTGCCAGCAGTCAGTGGACAGCGAACACTGAAGCTTTCTTT. The encoded protein is CASSQWTANTEAFF.

The V and J genes are TRBV27 and TRBJ2-3; the D gene is possibly TRBD2 (5 bases). V lost 5 bases and J lost 9, with 15 bases in between. CDR1 MNHEY and CDR2 SMNVEV come from the germline V gene (reference sequence). The CDR3 has 13 amino acids. CDR3 in amino acids: CASSPPPGYTQYF. The CDR3 DNA is TGTGCCAGCAGTCCCCCCCCGGGGTACACGCAGTATTTT.

The chain joins TRBV2 to TRBJ1-5; 7 nucleotides agree with TRBD1. CDR3 length: 15 residues. From germline, CDR1 is SNHLY and CDR2 FYNNEI. V dropped 6 bases and J dropped 4; count of bases not matched to a gene: 9. CDR3 nucleotide sequence: TGTGCCAGCAGCCCCCCGACAGGGCGGAATCAGCCCCAGCATTTT. Amino acid sequence: CASSPPTGRNQPQHF.

This chain joins TRBV4-1 and TRBJ2-7; 11 bases map to TRBD1. Trimming cost V 3 bases and J 5 bases; bases outside gene matches: 9. Germline CDR1 MGHRA, CDR2 YSYEKL. The CDR3 covers 16 residues. The chain's CDR3 is CASSHFPGQGDDEQYF. The CDR3 nucleotides read TGCGCCAGCAGCCATTTTCCGGGACAGGGGGATGACGAGCAGTACTTC.

The chain is built from TRBV19 and TRBJ1-1; 7 nucleotides agree with TRBD1. The germline V gene has CDR1 LNHDA and CDR2 SQIVND (reference sequence). V was pared by 5 bases and J by 0 bases, with 6 bases of the junction left unmatched. There are 15 residues in the CDR3. This CDR3 reads CASSFGQAMNTEAFF. The DNA for the CDR3 is TGTGCCAGTAGTTTTGGACAGGCGATGAACACTGAAGCTTTCTTT.

This chain uses TRBV19 with TRBJ2-1; TRBD2 matches 11 bases. The CDR3 is 15 residues long. Trimming cost V 4 bases and J 8 bases; bases outside gene matches: 7. CDR1 is LNHDA, CDR2 SQIVND, per germline (reference sequence). CDR3 sequence: CASSRTSGPGDEQFF. DNA of the CDR3: TGTGCCAGTAGTAGGACTAGCGGGCCGGGGGATGAGCAGTTCTTC.

The table lists this clone with a few counts. This sequence joins TRBV4-2 and TRBJ1-5; D uncertain. Germline V CDR1 and CDR2: LGHNA, YNFKEQ. CDR3 length: 15 amino acids. Between the trimmed V and J ends, which lost 3 bases and 0 bases, there was a span of 9 bases. The CDR3 is CASSQSSNSNQPQHF. CDR3 DNA sequence: TGTGCCAGCAGCCAGTCCTCCAATAGCAATCAGCCCCAGCATTTT.

This chain joins TRBV10-3 and TRBJ1-2; weak D call: TRBD1 (6 bases). V lost 3 bases to trimming and J lost 7 bases, with 18 bases between them. This CDR3 has 15 residues. Germline V lookup: CDR1 ENHRY, CDR2 SYGVKD. Here the CDR3 reads CAISESQGAVFGYTF. For the CDR3, the DNA is TGTGCCATCAGTGAATCACAGGGAGCCGTCTTTGGCTACACCTTC.

The V call is TRBV6-5, the J call TRBJ2-1; weak D call: TRBD1 (5 bases). Deletions cut 5 bases from V and 1 base from J, with 6 bases between. Germline loops: CDR1 MNHEY, CDR2 SVGAGI. This CDR3 spans 13 amino acids. CDR3 nucleotide sequence: TGTGCCAGCAGTAGGGGTTCCTACAATGAGCAGTTCTTC. Translated, it gives CASSRGSYNEQFF.

The chain has TRBV18 and TRBJ2-3; tentatively, D is TRBD2 (5 bases). The CDR3 consists of 16 residues. The germline gives CDR1 KGHSH, CDR2 LQKENI. The V gene lost 2 bases and the J gene lost 2 bases, with 14 bases spanning the gap. CDR3 nucleotides: TGTGCCAGCTCACCAAAAGGGAGTGGCGACACAGATACGCAGTATTTT. Translating it yields CASSPKGSGDTDTQYF.